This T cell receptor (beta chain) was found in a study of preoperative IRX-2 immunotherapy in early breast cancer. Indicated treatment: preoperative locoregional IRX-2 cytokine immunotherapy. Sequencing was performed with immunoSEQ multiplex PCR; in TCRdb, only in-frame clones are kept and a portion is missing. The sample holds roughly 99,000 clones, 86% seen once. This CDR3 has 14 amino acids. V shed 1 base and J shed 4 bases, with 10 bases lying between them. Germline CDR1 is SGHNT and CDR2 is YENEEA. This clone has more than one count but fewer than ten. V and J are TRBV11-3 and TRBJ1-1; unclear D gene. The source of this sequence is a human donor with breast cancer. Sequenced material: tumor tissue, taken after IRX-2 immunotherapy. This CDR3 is CASSLGEAVTEAFF. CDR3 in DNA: TGTGCCAGCAGCTTAGGGGAGGCAGTCACTGAAGCTTTCTTT.